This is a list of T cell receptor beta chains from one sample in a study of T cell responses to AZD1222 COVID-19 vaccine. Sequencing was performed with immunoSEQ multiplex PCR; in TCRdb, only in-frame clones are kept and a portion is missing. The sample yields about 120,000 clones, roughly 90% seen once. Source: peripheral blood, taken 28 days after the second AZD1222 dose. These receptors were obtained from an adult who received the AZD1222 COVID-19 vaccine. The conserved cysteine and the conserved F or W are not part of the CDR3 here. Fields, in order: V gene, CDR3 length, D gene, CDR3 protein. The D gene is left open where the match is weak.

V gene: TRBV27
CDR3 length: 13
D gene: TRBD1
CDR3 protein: ASSSGQGFGYGYT

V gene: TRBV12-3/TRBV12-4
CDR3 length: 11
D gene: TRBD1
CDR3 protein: ASSFGSTGLAF

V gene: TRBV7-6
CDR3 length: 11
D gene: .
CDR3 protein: ASSFEGVYGYT

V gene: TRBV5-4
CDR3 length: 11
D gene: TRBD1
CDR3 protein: ASGDRGPYEQY

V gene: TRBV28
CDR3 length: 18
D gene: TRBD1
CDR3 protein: ASSPLTLRQGLKYNSPLH

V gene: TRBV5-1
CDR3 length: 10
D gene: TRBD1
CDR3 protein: ASSTDRGGYT

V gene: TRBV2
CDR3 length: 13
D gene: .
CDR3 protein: ASSEAHRPYNEQF

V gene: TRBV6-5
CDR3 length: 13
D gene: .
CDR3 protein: ASSFSRGFSTEAF

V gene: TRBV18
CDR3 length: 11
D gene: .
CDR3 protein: ASSPGLQDEQF

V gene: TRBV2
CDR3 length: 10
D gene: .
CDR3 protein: ASQREANVLT

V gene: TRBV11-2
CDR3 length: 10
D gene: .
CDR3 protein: ASSLAGDLQY

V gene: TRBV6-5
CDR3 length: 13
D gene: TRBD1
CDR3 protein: ASSYRDRGGYEQY

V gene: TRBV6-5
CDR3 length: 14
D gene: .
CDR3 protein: ASSSPGTVNTGELF

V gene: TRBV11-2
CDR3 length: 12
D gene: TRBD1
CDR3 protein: ASSQQTGEDGYT

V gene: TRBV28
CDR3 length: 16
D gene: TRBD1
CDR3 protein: ASSLPARTGGVDTEAF

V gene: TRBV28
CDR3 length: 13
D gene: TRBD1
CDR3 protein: ASSPRQGALSEAF

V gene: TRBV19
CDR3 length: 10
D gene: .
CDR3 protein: ASSSASYEQY

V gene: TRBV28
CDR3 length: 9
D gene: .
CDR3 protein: ASSWDTEAF

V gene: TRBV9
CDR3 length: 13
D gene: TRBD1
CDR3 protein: ASSVALGTGVEQF

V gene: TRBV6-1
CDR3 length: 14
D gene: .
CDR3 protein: ASSEGQGYVNTEAF

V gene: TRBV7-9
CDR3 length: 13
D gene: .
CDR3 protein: ASSPRGGSNTEAF

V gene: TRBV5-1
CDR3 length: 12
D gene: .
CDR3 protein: ASSLTGVGEKLF

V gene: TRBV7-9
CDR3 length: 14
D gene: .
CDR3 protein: ASSLAYLPENNEQF

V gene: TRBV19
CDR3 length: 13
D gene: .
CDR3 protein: ASSIWGALDNEQF

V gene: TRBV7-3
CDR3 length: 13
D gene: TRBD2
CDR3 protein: ASSSRLAGYNEQF

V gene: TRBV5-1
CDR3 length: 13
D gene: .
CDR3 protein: ASSLVSVDTGELF

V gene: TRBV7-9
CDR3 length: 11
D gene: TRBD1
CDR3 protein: ASSGYRGTEAF

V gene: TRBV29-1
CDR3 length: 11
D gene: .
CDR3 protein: SVVPQAGNTIY

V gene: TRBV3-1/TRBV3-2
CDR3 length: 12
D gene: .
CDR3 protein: ASSHLGLFYEQY

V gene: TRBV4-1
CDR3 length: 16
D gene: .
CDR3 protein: ASSHPTGPQGSYNEQF

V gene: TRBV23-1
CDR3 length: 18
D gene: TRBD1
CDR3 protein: ASTPQGAHLNQTNTGELF

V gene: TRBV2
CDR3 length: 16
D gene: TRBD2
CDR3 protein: ASSGPLAGGGRDNEQF

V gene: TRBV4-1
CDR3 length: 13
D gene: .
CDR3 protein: ASSQGGISGVGYT

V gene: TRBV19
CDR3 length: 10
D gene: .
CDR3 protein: ASSILGQEQY

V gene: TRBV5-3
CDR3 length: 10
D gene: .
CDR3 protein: ARSSPTDTQY

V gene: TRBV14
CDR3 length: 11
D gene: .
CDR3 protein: ASSHGAYNEQF

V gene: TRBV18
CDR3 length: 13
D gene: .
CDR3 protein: ASSPGAGPQETQY

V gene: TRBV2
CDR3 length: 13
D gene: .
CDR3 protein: ASSTLLHTYNEQF

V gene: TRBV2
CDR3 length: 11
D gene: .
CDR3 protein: ASSFNANTEAF